A single sample gave rise to the 9 T cell receptor beta chains below, sequenced in a study of shared clonotypes between healthy human individuals. The data were produced by immunoSEQ multiplex PCR, yet TCRdb's version contains in-frame clones alone and is incomplete. The sample lists approximately 2.3 million clones, just over 90% occurring once. Sample: naive CD4+ T cells from PBMCs. Specified subset: CD45RA+ positively selected. All receptors come from a man aged 18 to 30 in good health. Some clones in this sample may be carry-over from other donors' samples.

The CDR3 nucleotides read TGTGCCAGCAGTTATGGGGGGCGCCCAGAAAACACCATATATTTT. Translating it yields CASSYGGRPENTIYF. The chain has TRBV5-6 and TRBJ1-3, with a possible D match to TRBD1 (6 bases). Germline CDR1 SGHDT, CDR2 YYEEEE. V was clipped by 5 bases and J by 6 bases, with 18 bases between them. The CDR3 has 15 residues.

The genes are TRBV5-1 and TRBJ2-5; D not resolved. Per the germline V gene, CDR1 is SGHRS and CDR2 is YFSETQ. This CDR3 has 15 amino acids. V lost 2 bases and J 4 bases, leaving 15 bases between the germline ends. CDR3 region: CASSFGPRRGETQYF. DNA of the CDR3: TGCGCCAGCAGCTTTGGACCTCGGAGAGGAGAGACCCAGTACTTC.

This chain uses TRBV7-9 with TRBJ2-1, with D perhaps TRBD2 (7 bases). From germline, CDR1 is SEHNR and CDR2 FQNEAQ (reference sequence). This CDR3 spans 14 amino acids. The V and J ends lost 8 bases and 7 bases respectively, with 18 bases between them. CDR3 coding DNA: TGTGCCAGCGGGGAGATACAGGGAGGGAATGAGCAGTTCTTC. Residues: CASGEIQGGNEQFF.

The J gene is TRBJ2-1, the V gene TRBV4-3; TRBD2 aligns across 7 bases. Germline CDR1 LGHNA, CDR2 YSLEER. The CDR3 runs 15 residues. J was trimmed by 0 bases and V by 3 bases; bases with no gene match: 2. The CDR3 sequence is CASSHRTSSYNEQFF. CDR3 nucleotide sequence: TGCGCCAGCAGCCACCGGACTAGCTCCTACAATGAGCAGTTCTTC.

The V call is TRBV5-1, the J call TRBJ2-7; no firm D call. CDR3 size: 14 residues. Deletions cut 2 bases from V and 5 bases from J, with 14 bases between. Germline CDR1 SGHRS, CDR2 YFSETQ. The CDR3 protein is CASSFLSDRDEQYF. The CDR3 nucleotides read TGCGCCAGCAGCTTTCTATCTGATCGGGACGAGCAGTACTTC.

A note on this clone: Other DNA sequences from this sample encode an identical CDR3 as well. The chain combines TRBV27 with TRBJ1-1; D might be TRBD1 (5 bases). The CDR3 contains 14 residues. Trimming pared 2 bases from V and 5 bases from J, leaving 12 bases between. Germline values: CDR1 MNHEY, CDR2 SMNVEV (reference sequence). DNA of the CDR3: TGTGCCAGCAGTTTAATCCGGGGCTCGACTGAAGCTTTCTTT. This encodes CASSLIRGSTEAFF.

The genes are TRBV9 and TRBJ2-3; D is undetermined. The CDR3 length is 14 residues. V lost 3 bases to trimming and J lost 5 bases, with 13 bases between them. Germline loops: CDR1 SGDLS, CDR2 YYNGEE. The CDR3 sequence: CASSERSTGDTQYF. CDR3 DNA sequence: TGTGCCAGCAGCGAGAGAAGTACCGGAGATACGCAGTATTTT.

This clone was seen once. The chain links TRBV5-4 to TRBJ2-7, with a weak D call TRBD2 (5 bases). The germline V gene encodes CDR1 SGHNT and CDR2 YYREEE (reference sequence). The length of the CDR3 is 14 residues. Between the trimmed V and J ends, which lost 4 bases and 3 bases, there was a span of 14 bases. CDR3 region: CASSPGIGDYEQYF. The CDR3 bases are TGTGCCAGCAGCCCGGGGATCGGGGACTACGAGCAGTACTTC.

The genes are TRBV7-2 and TRBJ1-5, with no clear D. This CDR3 is 13 amino acids long. Germline CDR1 is SGHTA and CDR2 is FQGNSA. V lost 5 bases and J 6 bases, leaving 11 bases between the germline ends. The CDR3, as DNA: TGTGCCAGCAGCCCTTCGATGGGTCAGCCCCAGCATTTT. It is translated as CASSPSMGQPQHF. Combining the CDR3 with reference TRBV7-2 and TRBJ1-5 gives the whole variable domain GAGVSQSPSNKVTEKGKDVELRCDPISGHTALYWYRQSLGQGLEFLIYFQGNSAPDKSGLPSDRFSAERTGGSVSTLTIQRTQQEDSAVYLCASSPSMGQPQHFGDGTRLSIL.